What follows is one T cell receptor beta chain and its context. Its antigen is not identified. One end of the junction varies from germline; a read error may be responsible. The entry originates in a study of CD8 T cells in Susac syndrome. Study findings and constraints: The study conceded that relatively few individuals underwent its TCR sequencing and HLA analysis.

A quantity of roughly 0.5 to 1 ug RNA underwent reverse transcription using random hexamers. The TCR beta CDR3 was amplified by immunoSEQ multiplex PCR across 54 Vbeta, 13 Jbeta. One entry per CDR3 protein, called by TCRdb with MiXCR from the immunoSEQ multiplex PCR reads. Of over 80,000 distinct CDR3 sequences listed, roughly 91% are singletons. Germline V CDR1 and CDR2: DFQATT, SNEGSKA (reference sequence). The CDR3 runs to 12 residues. Specimen: CD8+ T cells from PBMCs. The chain uses TRBV20-1 and TRBJ1-2; unclear D gene. This TCR came from a human donor in good health. CDR3 DNA: TGCTGTGCTGACCCAGCTAACTATGGCTACACCTTC. Its translation is CCADPANYGYTF.